What follows are 17 T cell receptor beta chains derived from one specimen sequenced in a study of Tregs in tolerant kidney transplant recipients. Measured with immunoSEQ multiplex PCR; TCRdb has only the in-frame clones, and not every one. The sample shows roughly 80,000 clones, more than 85% of them seen only once. Sequencing used Tregs from blood, obtained before the transplant. The receptor set was obtained from a human donor who received a combined kidney and bone marrow transplant.

The chain joins TRBV6-1 to TRBJ2-7, with no clear D. Germline assignment: CDR1 MNHNS and CDR2 SASEGT. This CDR3 comprises 13 residues. Trimming removed 7 bases from V and 6 bases from J, with 16 bases in between. The CDR3 DNA follows: TGTGCCAGCATCCCGGGCTCAGGCGGCGAGCAGTACTTC. This sequence encodes CASIPGSGGEQYF.

This chain links TRBV5-1 with TRBJ1-4; D is ambiguous. The CDR3 covers 16 residues. The germline V gene has CDR1 SGHRS and CDR2 YFSETQ. Trimming shortened V by 3 bases and J by 8 bases, and 20 bases separated the two germline ends. CDR3 DNA sequence: TGCGCCAGCAGCTCCTCTTTCTCTCGTCGAGGAGAAAAACTGTTTTTT. This sequence encodes CASSSSFSRRGEKLFF.

The chain carries TRBV10-3 and TRBJ2-7; 9 positions agree with TRBD1. Trimming at V came to 7 bases and at J to 6 bases, leaving 10 bases not matched to a gene. Germline CDR1 is ENHRY and CDR2 is SYGVKD. This CDR3 region has 14 residues. The CDR3 DNA reads as TGTGCCATCACCGCACGGGACAGGGACGGCGAGCAGTACTTC. It translates to CAITARDRDGEQYF.

This clone came up once. The chain couples TRBV5-1 to TRBJ1-4, with TRBD1 as a possible D gene (6 bases). In germline, CDR1 is SGHRS, CDR2 YFSETQ. The CDR3 runs 15 residues. V was trimmed by 4 bases and J by 3 bases, leaving 13 bases between them. The CDR3 region is CASSLTTGPNEKLFF. CDR3 bases: TGCGCCAGCAGCCTAACGACAGGCCCTAATGAAAAACTGTTTTTT.

The V and J genes are TRBV27 and TRBJ2-7; 10 bases are a match to TRBD2. Germline V gene data show CDR1 as MNHEY and CDR2 as SMNVEV (reference sequence). With V trimmed by 2 bases and J by 5 bases, 12 bases remained unmatched. The CDR3 is 17 residues long. CDR3 sequence reads: CASSLDRSGRATDEQYF. CDR3 DNA sequence: TGTGCCAGCAGTTTAGATAGAAGCGGGAGGGCCACAGACGAGCAGTACTTC.

This clone has only one observation. The chain couples TRBV29-1 to TRBJ2-1; D gene unclear. Germline V gene data show CDR1 as SQVTM and CDR2 as ANQGSEA. The CDR3 has 12 amino acids. Trimming took off 4 bases at V and 4 bases at J, with 8 bases between the two ends. The CDR3 here is CSVVKGYNEQFF. The CDR3 region has the DNA TGCAGCGTTGTAAAGGGTTACAATGAGCAGTTCTTC.

The chain combines TRBV5-1 with TRBJ2-3, with no clear D. Trimming took off 0 bases at V and 2 bases at J, with 10 bases between the two ends. This CDR3 has 15 amino acids. Germline V gene lookup returns CDR1 SGHRS and CDR2 YFSETQ. The CDR3 sequence is CASSLDYRITDTQYF. For the CDR3, the DNA is TGCGCCAGCAGCTTGGACTACAGAATCACAGATACGCAGTATTTT.

Of note for this clone: Other DNA sequences of this sample code for an identical CDR3. The chain employs TRBV5-6 and TRBJ2-3, with 7 bases that match TRBD2. The J segment lost 2 bases and the V segment lost 4 bases, leaving 4 bases of the junction unmatched. This CDR3 has 14 residues. In germline, CDR1 is SGHDT, CDR2 YYEEEE. The CDR3 DNA sequence: TGTGCCAGCAGCCTGGGAGGGCACACAGATACGCAGTATTTT. Residues: CASSLGGHTDTQYF.

V usage is TRBV28 and J usage is TRBJ1-4; no reliable D call. Germline V gene data show CDR1 as MDHEN and CDR2 as SYDVKM. Trimming took off 2 bases at V and 6 bases at J, with 10 bases between the two ends. The CDR3 covers 14 residues. The CDR3 region is CASSLIGRDEKLFF. CDR3 nucleotide sequence: TGTGCCAGCAGTTTAATCGGCCGGGATGAAAAACTGTTTTTT.

DNA for the CDR3: TGTGCCAGCAGCTACCCCGGGACTAGCGGGAGAAGGTTCTTC. As protein: CASSYPGTSGRRFF. V gene TRBV5-8 combines with J gene TRBJ2-1; 14 nucleotides align to TRBD2. The CDR3 runs to 14 residues. The germline V gene encodes CDR1 SGHTS and CDR2 YDEGEE. V shed 3 bases, J shed 15 bases, and the junction held 8 bases outside the gene matches.

The chain carries TRBV9 and TRBJ1-1; D not certain. Looked up from germline, CDR1 is SGDLS and CDR2 is YYNGEE. V lost 0 bases to trimming and J lost 1 base, with 4 bases between them. The CDR3 runs to 13 residues. The CDR3, as DNA: TGTGCCAGCAGCGTAGAGAGGAACACTGAAGCTTTCTTT. Encoded protein: CASSVERNTEAFF.

V is TRBV2 and J is TRBJ2-2; D remains ambiguous. Germline V lookup: CDR1 SNHLY, CDR2 FYNNEI. V was cut by 7 bases and J by 7 bases, with 13 bases left in between. The CDR3 length is 13 residues. This chain's CDR3 is CASKGWDSGELFF. DNA of the CDR3: TGTGCCAGCAAGGGATGGGATAGCGGGGAGCTGTTTTTT.

With respect to this clone: Other nucleotide sequences from this sample produce the same CDR3. J is TRBJ2-7 and V is TRBV15, with 9 positions matching TRBD2. Germline trimming cut 4 bases from V and 7 bases from J; bases unmatched to any gene: 14. The CDR3 has 16 residues. Germline values: CDR1 LNHNV, CDR2 YYDKDF (reference sequence). The CDR3 DNA reads as TGTGCCACCAGCAAAGCCCTAGCGGGACCACGGCGGGAGCAGTACTTC. Its translation: CATSKALAGPRREQYF.

The chain has TRBV9 and TRBJ1-2; 9 bases are a match to TRBD1. V lost 4 bases and J lost 8; bases outside the gene matches: 9. Per the germline V gene, CDR1 is SGDLS and CDR2 is YYNGEE. The CDR3 covers 14 residues. CDR3 region: CASSPTWTGDGYTF. In DNA, the CDR3 is TGTGCCAGCAGCCCGACCTGGACAGGGGACGGCTACACCTTC.

This clone has just one count. The chain recombines TRBV7-3 with TRBJ2-1, with 15 bases fitting TRBD2. This CDR3 has 17 amino acids. CDR1 is SGHTA, CDR2 FQGTGA, per germline. Germline trimming cut 4 bases from V and 7 bases from J; bases unmatched to any gene: 8. CDR3 protein: CASSSRAGTSGRNEQFF. The CDR3 DNA follows: TGTGCCAGCAGCTCGAGAGCCGGGACTAGCGGGAGGAATGAGCAGTTCTTC.

This chain joins TRBV19 and TRBJ2-3; D is ambiguous. Germline V lookup: CDR1 LNHDA, CDR2 SQIVND (reference sequence). The CDR3 is 16 residues long. The germline V and J ends were trimmed by 7 bases and 0 bases, with 17 bases remaining between them. The CDR3 spells CASKRNWEVSTDTQYF. The CDR3 nucleotides are TGTGCCAGTAAACGGAATTGGGAAGTCAGCACAGATACGCAGTATTTT.

This sequence joins TRBV11-3 and TRBJ2-2; no clear D. Germline V gene data show CDR1 as SGHNT and CDR2 as YENEEA. The V gene lost 4 bases and the J gene lost 7 bases, with 7 bases spanning the gap. The CDR3 covers 12 residues. The CDR3 DNA sequence: TGTGCCAGCAGCTCCGAAGTCGGGGAGCTGTTTTTT. This gives the protein CASSSEVGELFF.